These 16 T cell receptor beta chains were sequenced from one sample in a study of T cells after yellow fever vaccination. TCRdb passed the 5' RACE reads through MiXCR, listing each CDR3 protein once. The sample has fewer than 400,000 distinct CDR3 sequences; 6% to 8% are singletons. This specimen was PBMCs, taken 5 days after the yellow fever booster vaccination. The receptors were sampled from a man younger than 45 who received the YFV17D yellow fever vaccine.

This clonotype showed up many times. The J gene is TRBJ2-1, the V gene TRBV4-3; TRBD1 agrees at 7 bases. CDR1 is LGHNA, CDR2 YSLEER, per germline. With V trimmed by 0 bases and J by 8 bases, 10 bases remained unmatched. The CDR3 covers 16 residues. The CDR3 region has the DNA TGCGCCAGCAGCCAAGAGACGGGGACAGCGGATTATGAGCAGTTCTTC. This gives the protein CASSQETGTADYEQFF.

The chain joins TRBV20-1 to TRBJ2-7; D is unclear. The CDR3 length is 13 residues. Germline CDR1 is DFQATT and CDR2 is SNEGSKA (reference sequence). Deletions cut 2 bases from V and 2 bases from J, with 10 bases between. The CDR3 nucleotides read TGCAGTGCTAGATTTCCAGGAGCCTACGAGCAGTACTTC. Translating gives CSARFPGAYEQYF.

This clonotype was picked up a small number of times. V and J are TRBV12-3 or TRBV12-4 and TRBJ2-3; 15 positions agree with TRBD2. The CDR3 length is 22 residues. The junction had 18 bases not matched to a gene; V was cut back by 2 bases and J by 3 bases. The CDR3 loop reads CASSLSIGLAGGKAVGTDTQYF. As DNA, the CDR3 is TGTGCCAGCAGTTTAAGTATTGGACTAGCGGGAGGGAAGGCGGTGGGTACAGATACGCAGTATTTT.

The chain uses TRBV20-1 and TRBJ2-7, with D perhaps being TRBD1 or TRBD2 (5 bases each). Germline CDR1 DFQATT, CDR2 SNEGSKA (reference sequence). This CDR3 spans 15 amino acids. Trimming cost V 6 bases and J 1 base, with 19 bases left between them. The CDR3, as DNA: TGCAGTGCCTCAAAGGTGGGACGGAATTCCTACGAGCAGTACTTC. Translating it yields CSASKVGRNSYEQYF.

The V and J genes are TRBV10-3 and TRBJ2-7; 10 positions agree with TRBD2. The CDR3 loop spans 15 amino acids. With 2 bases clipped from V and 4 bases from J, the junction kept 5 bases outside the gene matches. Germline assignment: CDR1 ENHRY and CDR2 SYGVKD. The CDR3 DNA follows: TGTGCCATCAGTGAGCCTAGCGGGAGAGGATACGAGCAGTACTTC. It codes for CAISEPSGRGYEQYF.

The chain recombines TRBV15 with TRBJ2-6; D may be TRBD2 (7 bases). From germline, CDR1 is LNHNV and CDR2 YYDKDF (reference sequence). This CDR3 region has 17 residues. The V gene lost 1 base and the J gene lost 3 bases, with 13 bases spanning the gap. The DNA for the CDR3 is TGTGCCACCAGCAGAGGGGGGGGCAGGGATGGGGCCAACGTCCTGACTTTC. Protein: CATSRGGGRDGANVLTF.

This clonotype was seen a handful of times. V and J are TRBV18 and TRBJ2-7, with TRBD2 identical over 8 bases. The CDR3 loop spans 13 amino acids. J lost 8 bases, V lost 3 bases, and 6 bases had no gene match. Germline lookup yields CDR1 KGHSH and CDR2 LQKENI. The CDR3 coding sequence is TGTGCCAGCTCACCCGACGCGGGAGGCAAGCAGTACTTC. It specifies CASSPDAGGKQYF. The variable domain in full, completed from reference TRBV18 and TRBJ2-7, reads NAGVMQNPRHLVRRRGQEARLRCSPMKGHSHVYWYRQLPEEGLKFMVYLQKENIIDESGMPKERFSAEFPKEGPSILRIQQVVRGDSAAYFCASSPDAGGKQYFGPGTRLTVT.

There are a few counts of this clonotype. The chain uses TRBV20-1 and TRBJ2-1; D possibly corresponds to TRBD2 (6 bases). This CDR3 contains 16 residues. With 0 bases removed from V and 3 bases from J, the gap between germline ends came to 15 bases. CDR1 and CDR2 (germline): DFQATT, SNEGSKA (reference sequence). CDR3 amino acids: CSARDQDGRSYNEQFF. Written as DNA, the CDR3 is TGCAGTGCTAGAGATCAGGACGGGAGAAGCTACAATGAGCAGTTCTTC.

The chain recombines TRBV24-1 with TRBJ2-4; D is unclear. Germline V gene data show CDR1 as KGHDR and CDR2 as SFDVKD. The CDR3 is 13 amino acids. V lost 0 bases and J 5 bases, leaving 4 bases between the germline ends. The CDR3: CATSDLNQNIQYF. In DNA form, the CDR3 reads TGTGCCACCAGTGATTTGAACCAAAACATTCAGTACTTC.

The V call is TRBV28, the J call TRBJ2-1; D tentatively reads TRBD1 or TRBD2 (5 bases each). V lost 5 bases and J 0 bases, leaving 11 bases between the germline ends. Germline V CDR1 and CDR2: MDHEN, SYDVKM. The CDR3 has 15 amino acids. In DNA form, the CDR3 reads TGTGCCAGCAGTCCCGGGACCTTCTCCTACAATGAGCAGTTCTTC. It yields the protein CASSPGTFSYNEQFF.

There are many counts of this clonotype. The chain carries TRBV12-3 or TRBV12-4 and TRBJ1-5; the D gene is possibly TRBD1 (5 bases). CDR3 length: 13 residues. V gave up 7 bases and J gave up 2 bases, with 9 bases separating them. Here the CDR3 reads CASTPGRNQPQHF. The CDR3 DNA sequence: TGTGCCAGCACACCGGGACGCAATCAGCCCCAGCATTTT.

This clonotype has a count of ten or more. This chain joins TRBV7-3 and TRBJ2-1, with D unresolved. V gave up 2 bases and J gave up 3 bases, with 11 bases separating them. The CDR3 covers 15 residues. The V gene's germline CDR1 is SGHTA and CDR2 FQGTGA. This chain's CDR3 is CASSLLGSFYNEQFF. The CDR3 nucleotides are TGTGCCAGCAGCTTATTAGGAAGTTTCTACAATGAGCAGTTCTTC.

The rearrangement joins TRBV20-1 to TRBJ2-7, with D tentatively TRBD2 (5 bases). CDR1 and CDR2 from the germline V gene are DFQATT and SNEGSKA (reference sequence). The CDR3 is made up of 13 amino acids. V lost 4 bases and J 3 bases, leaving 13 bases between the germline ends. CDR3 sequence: CSATRGNGYEQYF. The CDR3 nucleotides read TGCAGTGCTACGCGAGGGAATGGCTACGAGCAGTACTTC.

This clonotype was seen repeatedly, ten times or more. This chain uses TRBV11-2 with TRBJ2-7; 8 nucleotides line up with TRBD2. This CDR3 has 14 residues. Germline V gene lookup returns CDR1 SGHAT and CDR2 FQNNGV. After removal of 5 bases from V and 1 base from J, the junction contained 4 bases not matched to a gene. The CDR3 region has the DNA TGTGCCAGCAGCAATAGCGGGAATTCCTACGAGCAGTACTTC. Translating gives CASSNSGNSYEQYF.

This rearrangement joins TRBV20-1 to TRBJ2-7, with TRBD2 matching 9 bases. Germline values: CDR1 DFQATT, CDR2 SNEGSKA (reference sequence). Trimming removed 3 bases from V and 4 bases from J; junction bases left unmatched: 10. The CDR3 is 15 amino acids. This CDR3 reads CSASGGGAEGYEQYF. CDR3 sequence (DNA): TGCAGTGCTAGTGGCGGGGGGGCTGAGGGTTACGAGCAGTACTTC.

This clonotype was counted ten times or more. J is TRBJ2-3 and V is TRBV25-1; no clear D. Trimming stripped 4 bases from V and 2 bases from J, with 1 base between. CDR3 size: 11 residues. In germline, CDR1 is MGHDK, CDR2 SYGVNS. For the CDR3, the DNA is TGTGCCAGCAGTGTCACAGATACGCAGTATTTT. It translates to CASSVTDTQYF. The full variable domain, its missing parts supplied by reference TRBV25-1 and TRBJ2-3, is EADIYQTPRYLVIGTGKKITLECSQTMGHDKMYWYQQDPGMELHLIHYSYGVNSTEKGDLSSESTVSRIRTEHFPLTLESARPSHTSQYLCASSVTDTQYFGPGTRLTVL.